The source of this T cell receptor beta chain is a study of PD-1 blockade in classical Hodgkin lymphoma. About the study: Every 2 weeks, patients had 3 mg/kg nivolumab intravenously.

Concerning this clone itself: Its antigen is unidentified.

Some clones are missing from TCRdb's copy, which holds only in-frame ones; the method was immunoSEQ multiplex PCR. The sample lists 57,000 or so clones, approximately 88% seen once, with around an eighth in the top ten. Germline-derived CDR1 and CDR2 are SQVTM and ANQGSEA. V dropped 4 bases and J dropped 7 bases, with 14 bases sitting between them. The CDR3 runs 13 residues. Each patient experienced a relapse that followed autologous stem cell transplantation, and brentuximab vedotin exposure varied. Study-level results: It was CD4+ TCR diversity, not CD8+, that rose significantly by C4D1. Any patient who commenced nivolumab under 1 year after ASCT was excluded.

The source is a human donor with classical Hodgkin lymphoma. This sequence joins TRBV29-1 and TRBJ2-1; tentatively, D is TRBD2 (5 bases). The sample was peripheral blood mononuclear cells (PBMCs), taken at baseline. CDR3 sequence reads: CSVAVGDLNEQFF. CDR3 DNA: TGCAGCGTTGCGGTCGGGGATTTAAATGAGCAGTTCTTC.